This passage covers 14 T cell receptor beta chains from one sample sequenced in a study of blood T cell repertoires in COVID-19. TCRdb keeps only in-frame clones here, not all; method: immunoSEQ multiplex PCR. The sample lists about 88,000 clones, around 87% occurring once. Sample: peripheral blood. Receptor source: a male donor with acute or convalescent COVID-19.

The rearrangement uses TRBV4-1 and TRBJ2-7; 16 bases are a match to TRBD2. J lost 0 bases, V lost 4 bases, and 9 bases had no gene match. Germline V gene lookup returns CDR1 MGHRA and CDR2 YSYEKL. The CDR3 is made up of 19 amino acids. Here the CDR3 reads CASSPLGLAGGTRSYEQYF. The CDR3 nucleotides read TGCGCCAGCAGCCCCCTGGGACTAGCGGGGGGGACCCGCTCCTACGAGCAGTACTTC.

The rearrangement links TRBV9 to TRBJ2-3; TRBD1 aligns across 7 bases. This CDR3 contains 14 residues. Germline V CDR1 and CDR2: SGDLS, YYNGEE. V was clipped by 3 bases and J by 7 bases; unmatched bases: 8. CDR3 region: CASSARGTENTQYF. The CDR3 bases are TGTGCCAGCAGCGCCAGGGGGACAGAGAATACGCAGTATTTT.

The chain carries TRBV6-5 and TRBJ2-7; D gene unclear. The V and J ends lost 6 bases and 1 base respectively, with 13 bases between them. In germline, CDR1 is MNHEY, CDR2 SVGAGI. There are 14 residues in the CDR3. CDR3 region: CASSQTPGSYEQYF. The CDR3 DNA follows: TGTGCCAGCAGCCAGACCCCCGGGTCCTACGAGCAGTACTTC.

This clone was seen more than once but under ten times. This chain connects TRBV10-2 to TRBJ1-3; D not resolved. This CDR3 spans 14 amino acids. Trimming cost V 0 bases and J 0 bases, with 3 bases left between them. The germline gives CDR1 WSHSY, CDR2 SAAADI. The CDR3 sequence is CASSESRSGNTIYF. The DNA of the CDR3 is TGCGCCAGCAGTGAGTCGCGCTCTGGAAACACCATATATTTT.

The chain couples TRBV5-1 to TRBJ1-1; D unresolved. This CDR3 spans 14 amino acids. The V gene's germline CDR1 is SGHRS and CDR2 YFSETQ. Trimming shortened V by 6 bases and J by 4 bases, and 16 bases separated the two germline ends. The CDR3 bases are TGCGCCAGCACCCGGGAGGGTGTTGCCACTGAAGCTTTCTTT. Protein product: CASTREGVATEAFF.

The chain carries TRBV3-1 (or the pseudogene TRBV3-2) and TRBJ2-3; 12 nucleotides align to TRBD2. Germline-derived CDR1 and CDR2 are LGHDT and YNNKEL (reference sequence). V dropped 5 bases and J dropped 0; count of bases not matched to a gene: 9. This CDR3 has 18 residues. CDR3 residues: CASSRRTSGTSSTDTQYF. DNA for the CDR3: TGTGCCAGCAGCAGACGGACTAGCGGGACAAGTAGCACAGATACGCAGTATTTT.

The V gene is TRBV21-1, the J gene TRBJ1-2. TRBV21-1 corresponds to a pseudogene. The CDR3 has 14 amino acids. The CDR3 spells CASSLGGDICGYTF. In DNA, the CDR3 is TGTGCCAGCAGCCTCGGGGGGGATATTTGTGGCTACACCTTC.

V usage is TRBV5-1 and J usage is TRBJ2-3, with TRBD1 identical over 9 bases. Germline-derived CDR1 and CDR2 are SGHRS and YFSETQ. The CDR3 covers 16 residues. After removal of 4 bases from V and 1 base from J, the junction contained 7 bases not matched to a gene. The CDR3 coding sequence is TGCGCCAGCAGCGGGTGGACAGGGGAGGGCACAGATACGCAGTATTTT. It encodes CASSGWTGEGTDTQYF.

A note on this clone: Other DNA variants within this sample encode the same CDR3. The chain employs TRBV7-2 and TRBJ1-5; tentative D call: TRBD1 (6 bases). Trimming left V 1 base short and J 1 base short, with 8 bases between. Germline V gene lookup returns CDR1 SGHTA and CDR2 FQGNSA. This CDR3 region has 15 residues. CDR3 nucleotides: TGTGCCAGCAGCTTAGAGGGGGTGAGCAATCAGCCCCAGCATTTT. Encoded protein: CASSLEGVSNQPQHF. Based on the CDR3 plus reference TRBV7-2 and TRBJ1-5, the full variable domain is GAGVSQSPSNKVTEKGKDVELRCDPISGHTALYWYRQSLGQGLEFLIYFQGNSAPDKSGLPSDRFSAERTGGSVSTLTIQRTQQEDSAVYLCASSLEGVSNQPQHFGDGTRLSIL.

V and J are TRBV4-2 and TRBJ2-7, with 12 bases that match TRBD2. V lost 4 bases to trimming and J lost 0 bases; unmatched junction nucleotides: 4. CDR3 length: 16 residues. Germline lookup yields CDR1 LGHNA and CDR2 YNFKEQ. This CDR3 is CASSLTTSGGSYEQYF. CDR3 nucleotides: TGTGCCAGCAGCCTAACGACTAGCGGGGGCTCCTACGAGCAGTACTTC.

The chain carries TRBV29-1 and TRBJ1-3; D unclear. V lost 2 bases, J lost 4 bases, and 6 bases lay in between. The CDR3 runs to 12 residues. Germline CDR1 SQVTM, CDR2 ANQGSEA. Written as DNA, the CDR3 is TGCAGCGTTGAATTGGGCGGAAACACCATATATTTT. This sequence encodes CSVELGGNTIYF.

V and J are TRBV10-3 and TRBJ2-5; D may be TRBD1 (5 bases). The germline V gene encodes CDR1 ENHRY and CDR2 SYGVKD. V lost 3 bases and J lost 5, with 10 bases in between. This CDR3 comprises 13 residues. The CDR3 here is CAISDAGWETQYF. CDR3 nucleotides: TGTGCCATCAGTGATGCAGGGTGGGAGACCCAGTACTTC.

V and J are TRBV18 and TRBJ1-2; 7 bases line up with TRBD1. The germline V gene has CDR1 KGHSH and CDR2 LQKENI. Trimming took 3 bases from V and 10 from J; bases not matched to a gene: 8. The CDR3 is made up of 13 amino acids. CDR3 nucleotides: TGTGCCAGCTCACCTGGACAGGTCTTTGACTACACCTTC. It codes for CASSPGQVFDYTF.

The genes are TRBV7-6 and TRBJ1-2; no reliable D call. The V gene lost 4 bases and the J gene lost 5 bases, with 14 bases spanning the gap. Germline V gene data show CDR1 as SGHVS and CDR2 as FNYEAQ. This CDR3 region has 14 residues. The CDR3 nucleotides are TGTGCCAGCAGCTCTAGTCCCAGCTCTTATGGCTACACCTTC. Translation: CASSSSPSSYGYTF.